A single TCR beta chain is shown here with its context. Assay used: immunoSEQ multiplex PCR; TCRdb lists only in-frame clones, some missing. The sample has over 50,000 clones, more than 75% seen once; the top ten hold roughly 13%. V lost 1 base to trimming and J lost 3 bases, with 10 bases between them. The CDR3 is 14 residues long. Germline V gives CDR1 SGHTS, CDR2 YDEGEE. This sample stems from a study of OX40 agonist ivuxolimab in advanced cancers. About the study: Prior therapy, whether anti-PD-1, anti-PD-L1 or anti-CTLA-4, was allowed, and roughly 41% had some.

The TCR sequence derives from an adult with an advanced solid tumor such as melanoma, head and neck, liver or kidney cancer. The chain employs TRBV5-8 and TRBJ1-2; possibly TRBD1 for D (5 bases). This specimen consisted of CD4+ or CD8+ T cells sorted from blood, obtained in a trial of the OX40 agonist ivuxolimab. The CDR3 DNA reads TGTGCCAGCAGCTTGTTTCAGGGATACTATGGCTACACCTTC. This gives the protein CASSLFQGYYGYTF. The complete variable domain, with remaining parts taken from reference TRBV5-8 and TRBJ1-2, reads EAGVTQSPTHLIKTRGQQATLRCSPISGHTSVYWYQQALGLGLQFLLWYDEGEERNRGNFPPRFSGRQFPNYSSELNVNALELEDSALYLCASSLFQGYYGYTFGSGTRLTVV.